This T cell receptor (beta chain) comes out of a study of blood T cells in healthy people across ages. The authors ran a second PCR of 7 to 11 cycles using a sample-barcoded 5' primer and a J-beta primer mix. TCRdb reprocessed the 5' RACE reads with MiXCR, giving one entry per CDR3 protein. The table includes about 780,000 distinct CDR3 sequences, 46% detected once. Per the germline V gene, CDR1 is SGHNT and CDR2 is YYREEE (reference sequence). The CDR3 spans 19 residues. V was clipped by 4 bases and J by 9 bases, with 32 bases between them. The receptor was isolated from a man older than 75 in good health. The chain combines TRBV5-4 with TRBJ2-1; D may correspond to TRBD1 or TRBD2 (5 bases each). Sequencing was carried out using blood. CDR3 sequence reads: CASSAGTAIGVGLTGEQFF. CDR3 in DNA: TGTGCCAGCAGCGCCGGGACGGCCATTGGGGTAGGGCTGACGGGTGAGCAGTTCTTC.